Detailed here is one T cell receptor beta chain. Its antigen is unidentified. The data originate from a study of blood T cells in healthy people across ages. Study as a whole: In model experiments, template switching was able to capture about one barcoded beta molecule for every two T cells that were present.

Points from the study as a whole: In the absence of known donor CMV status, changes in expanded clonotypes were possibly confounded. There were more naive CD4+ cells and higher diversity in long-lived donors than in aged donors. In older individuals, TCR beta diversity per million T cells was lower, falling roughly linearly with age.

The use of a sample-barcoded 5' primer and a J-beta primer mix characterized a second PCR of roughly 7 to 11 cycles. TCRdb fed the 5' RACE reads into MiXCR, producing one record per CDR3 protein. The sample contains more than 550,000 distinct CDR3 sequences, 22% of which appear only once. The CDR3 has 11 residues. V lost 6 bases and J 4 bases, leaving 7 bases between the germline ends. CDR1 and CDR2 (germline): SGDLS, YYNGEE. The TCR originated in a man between 65 and 80 years old in good health. This sequence joins TRBV9 and TRBJ1-2; D gene uncertain. Source material: blood. The CDR3 reads CASKAGYGYTF. The CDR3 coding sequence is TGTGCCAGCAAGGCCGGCTATGGCTACACCTTC.